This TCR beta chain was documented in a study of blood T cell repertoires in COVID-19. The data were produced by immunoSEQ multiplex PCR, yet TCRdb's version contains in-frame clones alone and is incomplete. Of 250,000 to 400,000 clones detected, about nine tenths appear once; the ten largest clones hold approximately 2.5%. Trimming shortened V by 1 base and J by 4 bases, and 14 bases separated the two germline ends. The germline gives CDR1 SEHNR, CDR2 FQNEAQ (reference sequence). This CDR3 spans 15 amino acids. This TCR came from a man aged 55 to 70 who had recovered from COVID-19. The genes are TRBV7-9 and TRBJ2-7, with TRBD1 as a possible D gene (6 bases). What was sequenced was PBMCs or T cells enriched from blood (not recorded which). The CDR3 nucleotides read TGTGCCAGCAGCTTAGAGGGCAGGGGAGCATACGAGCAGTACTTC. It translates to CASSLEGRGAYEQYF.